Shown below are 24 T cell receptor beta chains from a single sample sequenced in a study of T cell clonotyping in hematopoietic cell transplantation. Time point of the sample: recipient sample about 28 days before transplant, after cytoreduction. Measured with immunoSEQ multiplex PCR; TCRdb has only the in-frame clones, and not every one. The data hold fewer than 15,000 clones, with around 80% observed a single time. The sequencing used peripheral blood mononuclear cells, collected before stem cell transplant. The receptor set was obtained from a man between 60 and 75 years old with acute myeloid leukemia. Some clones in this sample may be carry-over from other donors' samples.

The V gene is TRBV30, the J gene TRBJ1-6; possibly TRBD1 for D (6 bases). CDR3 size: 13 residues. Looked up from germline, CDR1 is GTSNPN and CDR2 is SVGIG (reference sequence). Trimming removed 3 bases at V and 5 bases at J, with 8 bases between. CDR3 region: CAWRTGNNSPLHF. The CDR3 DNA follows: TGTGCCTGGAGAACAGGGAATAATTCACCCCTCCACTTT.

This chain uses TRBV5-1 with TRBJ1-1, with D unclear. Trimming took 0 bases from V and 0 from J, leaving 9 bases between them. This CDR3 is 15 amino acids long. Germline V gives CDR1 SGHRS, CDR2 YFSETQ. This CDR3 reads CASSLGPGVNTEAFF. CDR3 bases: TGCGCCAGCAGCTTGGGGCCTGGGGTGAACACTGAAGCTTTCTTT. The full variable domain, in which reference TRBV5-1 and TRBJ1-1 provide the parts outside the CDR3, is KAGVTQTPRYLIKTRGQQVTLSCSPISGHRSVSWYQQTPGQGLQFLFEYFSETQRNKGNFPGRFSGRQFSNSRSEMNVSTLELGDSALYLCASSLGPGVNTEAFFGQGTRLTVV.

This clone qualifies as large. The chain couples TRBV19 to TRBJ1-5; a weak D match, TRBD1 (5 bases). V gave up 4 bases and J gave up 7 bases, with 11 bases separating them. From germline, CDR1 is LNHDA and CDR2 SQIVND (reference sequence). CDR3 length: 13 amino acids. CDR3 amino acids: CASSTGNGQPQHF. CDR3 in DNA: TGTGCCAGTAGTACAGGGAATGGGCAGCCCCAGCATTTT.

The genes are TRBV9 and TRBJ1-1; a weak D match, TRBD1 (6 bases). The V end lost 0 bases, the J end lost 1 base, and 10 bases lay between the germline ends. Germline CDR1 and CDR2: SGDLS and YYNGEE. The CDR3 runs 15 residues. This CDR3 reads CASSVGGRPNTEAFF. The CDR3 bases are TGTGCCAGCAGCGTAGGGGGGCGACCGAACACTGAAGCTTTCTTT.

This CDR3 is CASRDGGGPNYGYTF. CDR3 coding DNA: TGTGCCAGCAGGGATGGGGGGGGACCTAACTATGGCTACACCTTC. V gene TRBV7-2 combines with J gene TRBJ1-2; D is perhaps TRBD1 (5 bases). This CDR3 contains 15 residues. Per the germline V gene, CDR1 is SGHTA and CDR2 is FQGNSA. The V end lost 6 bases, the J end lost 0 bases, and 14 bases lay between the germline ends.

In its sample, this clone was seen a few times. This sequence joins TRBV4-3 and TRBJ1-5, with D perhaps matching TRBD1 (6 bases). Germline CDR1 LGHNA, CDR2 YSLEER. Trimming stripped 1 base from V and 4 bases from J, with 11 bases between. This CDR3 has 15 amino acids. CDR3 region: CASSQVKGGNQPQHF. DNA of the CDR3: TGCGCCAGCAGCCAAGTGAAGGGGGGAAATCAGCCCCAGCATTTT.

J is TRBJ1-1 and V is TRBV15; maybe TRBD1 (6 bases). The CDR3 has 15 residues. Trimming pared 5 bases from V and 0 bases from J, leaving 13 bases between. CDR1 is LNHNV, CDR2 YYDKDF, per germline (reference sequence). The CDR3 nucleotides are TGTGCCACCAGCCGAAGGGGGACCATGAACACTGAAGCTTTCTTT. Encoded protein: CATSRRGTMNTEAFF.

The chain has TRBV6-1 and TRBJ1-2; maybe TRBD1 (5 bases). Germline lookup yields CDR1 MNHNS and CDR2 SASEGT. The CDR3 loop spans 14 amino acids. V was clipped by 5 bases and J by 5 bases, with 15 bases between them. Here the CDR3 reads CASSRDAAGYGYTF. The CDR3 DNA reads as TGTGCCAGCAGTCGGGACGCGGCCGGATATGGCTACACCTTC.

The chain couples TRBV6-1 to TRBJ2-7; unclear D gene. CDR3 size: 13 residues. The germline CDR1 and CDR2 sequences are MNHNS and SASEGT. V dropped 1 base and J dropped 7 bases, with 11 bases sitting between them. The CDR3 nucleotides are TGTGCCAGCAGTGAAGGGACCGCTGGGGAGCAGTACTTC. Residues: CASSEGTAGEQYF.

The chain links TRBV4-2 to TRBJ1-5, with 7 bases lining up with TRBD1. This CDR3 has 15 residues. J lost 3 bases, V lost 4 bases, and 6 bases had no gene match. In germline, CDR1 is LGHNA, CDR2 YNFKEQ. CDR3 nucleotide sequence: TGTGCCAGCAGCCCCCTTACAGGGGTCAATCAGCCCCAGCATTTT. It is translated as CASSPLTGVNQPQHF.

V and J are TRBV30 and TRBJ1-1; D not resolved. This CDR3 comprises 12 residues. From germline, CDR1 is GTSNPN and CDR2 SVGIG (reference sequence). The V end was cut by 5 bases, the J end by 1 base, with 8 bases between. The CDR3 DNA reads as TGTGCCTGGGGCCAGGCGAACACTGAAGCTTTCTTT. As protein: CAWGQANTEAFF.

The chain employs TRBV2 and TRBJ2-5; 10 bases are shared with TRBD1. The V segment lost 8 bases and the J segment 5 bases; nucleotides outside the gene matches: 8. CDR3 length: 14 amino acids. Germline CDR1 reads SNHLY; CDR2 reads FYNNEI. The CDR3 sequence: CASQFDRGRETQYF. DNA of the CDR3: TGTGCCAGCCAATTCGACAGGGGGCGGGAGACCCAGTACTTC.

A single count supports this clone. The CDR3 reads CASSQMRGEQYF. The CDR3 DNA reads as TGTGCCAGCAGTCAGATGAGGGGTGAGCAGTACTTC. The genes are TRBV27 and TRBJ2-7; D may be TRBD1 or TRBD2 (5 bases each). The CDR3 totals 12 residues. V lost 5 bases and J lost 7, with 12 bases in between. CDR1 MNHEY and CDR2 SMNVEV come from the germline V gene (reference sequence).

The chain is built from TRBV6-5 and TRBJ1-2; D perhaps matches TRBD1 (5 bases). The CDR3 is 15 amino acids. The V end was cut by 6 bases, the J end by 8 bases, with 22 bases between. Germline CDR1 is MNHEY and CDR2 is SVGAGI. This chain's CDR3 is CASSHEKSGLAGYTF. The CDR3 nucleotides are TGTGCCAGCAGCCACGAGAAATCAGGGTTGGCGGGCTACACCTTC.

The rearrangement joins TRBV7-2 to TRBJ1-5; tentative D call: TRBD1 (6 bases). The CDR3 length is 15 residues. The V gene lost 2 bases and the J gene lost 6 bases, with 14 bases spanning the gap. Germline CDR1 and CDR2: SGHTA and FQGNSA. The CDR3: CASSLSGGGGQPQHF. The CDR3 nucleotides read TGTGCCAGCAGCTTATCGGGGGGCGGGGGTCAGCCCCAGCATTTT.

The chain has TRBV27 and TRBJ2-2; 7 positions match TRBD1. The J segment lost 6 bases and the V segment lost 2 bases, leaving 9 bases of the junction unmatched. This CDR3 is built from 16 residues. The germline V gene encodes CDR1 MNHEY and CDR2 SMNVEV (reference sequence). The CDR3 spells CASSLRGFQGAGELFF. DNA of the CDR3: TGTGCCAGCAGTTTACGAGGGTTCCAGGGGGCCGGGGAGCTGTTTTTT.

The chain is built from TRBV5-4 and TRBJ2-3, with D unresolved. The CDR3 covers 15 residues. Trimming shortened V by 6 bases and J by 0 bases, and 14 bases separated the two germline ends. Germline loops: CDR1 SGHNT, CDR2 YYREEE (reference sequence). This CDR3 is CASTPKGRSTDTQYF. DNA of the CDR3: TGTGCCAGCACCCCCAAAGGCAGAAGCACAGATACGCAGTATTTT.

As DNA, the CDR3 is TGTGCCAGCAGCGTAGAAGGAGGGACCATGATGGATACGCAGTATTTT. Residues: CASSVEGGTMMDTQYF. The V gene is TRBV9, the J gene TRBJ2-3, with a tentative D call TRBD2 (6 bases). Germline CDR1 and CDR2: SGDLS and YYNGEE. This CDR3 is built from 16 residues. The V gene lost 0 bases and the J gene lost 6 bases, with 17 bases spanning the gap.

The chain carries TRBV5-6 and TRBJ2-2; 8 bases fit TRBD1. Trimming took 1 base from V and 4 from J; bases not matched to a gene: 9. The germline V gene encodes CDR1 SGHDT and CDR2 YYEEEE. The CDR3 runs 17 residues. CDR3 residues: CASSLSRQGAGTGELFF. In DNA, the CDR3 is TGTGCCAGCAGCTTGTCTCGTCAGGGGGCGGGCACCGGGGAGCTGTTTTTT. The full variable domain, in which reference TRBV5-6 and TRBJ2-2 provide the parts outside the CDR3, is DAGVTQSPTHLIKTRGQQVTLRCSPKSGHDTVSWYQQALGQGPQFIFQYYEEEERQRGNFPDRFSGHQFPNYSSELNVNALLLGDSALYLCASSLSRQGAGTGELFFGEGSRLTVL.

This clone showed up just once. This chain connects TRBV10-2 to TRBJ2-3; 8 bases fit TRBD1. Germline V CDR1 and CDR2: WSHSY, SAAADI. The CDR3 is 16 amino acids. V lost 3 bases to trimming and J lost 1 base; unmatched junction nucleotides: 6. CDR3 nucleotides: TGCGCCAGCAGTGACCCGGGACAGGCCGGCACAGATACGCAGTATTTT. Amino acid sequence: CASSDPGQAGTDTQYF.

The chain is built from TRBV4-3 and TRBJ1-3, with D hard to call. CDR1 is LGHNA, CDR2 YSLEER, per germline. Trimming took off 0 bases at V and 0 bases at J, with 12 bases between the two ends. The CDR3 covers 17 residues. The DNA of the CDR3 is TGCGCCAGCAGCCAAGATCTAGTGGCCGCCTCTGGAAACACCATATATTTT. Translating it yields CASSQDLVAASGNTIYF.

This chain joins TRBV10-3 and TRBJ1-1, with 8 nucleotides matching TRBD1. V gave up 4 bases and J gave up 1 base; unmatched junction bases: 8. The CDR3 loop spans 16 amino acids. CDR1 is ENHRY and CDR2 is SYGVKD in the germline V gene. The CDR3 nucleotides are TGTGCCATCAGTGTATCTGTGACAGGGGAGAACACTGAAGCTTTCTTT. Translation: CAISVSVTGENTEAFF.

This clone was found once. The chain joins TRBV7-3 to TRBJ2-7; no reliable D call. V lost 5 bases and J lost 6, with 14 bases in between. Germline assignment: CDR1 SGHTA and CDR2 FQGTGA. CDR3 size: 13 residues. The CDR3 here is CASSPAPRTEQYF. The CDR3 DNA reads TGTGCCAGCAGCCCCGCCCCTCGGACCGAGCAGTACTTC.

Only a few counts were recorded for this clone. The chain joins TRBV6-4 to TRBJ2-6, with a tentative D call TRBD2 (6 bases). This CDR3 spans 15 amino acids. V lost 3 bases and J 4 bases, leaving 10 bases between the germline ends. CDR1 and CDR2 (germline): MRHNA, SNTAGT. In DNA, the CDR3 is TGTGCCAGCAGTGAAAGGGGAGGCGGGGCCAACGTCCTGACTTTC. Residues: CASSERGGGANVLTF.